Listed below are T cell receptor beta chains from one sample, sequenced in a study of identical twins. TCRdb ran MiXCR on the 5' RACE reads and lists one entry per CDR3 protein. The table has about 240,000 distinct CDR3 sequences, about an eighth seen once. This same sample was also taken into another study, of yellow fever vaccine responses in identical twins.

The material sequenced was memory (CD45RO+) T cells sorted from blood. The receptor set was obtained from a woman aged 18-35 years in good health. Each CDR3 is given with its conserved first and last residue. The order of the fields is D gene, J gene, V gene, clone size, CDR3 protein, CDR3 DNA. The D gene is left open where the match is weak. For some rows the clone size is stated as once, few or many, or as a class when expanded; others skip it.

D gene: TRBD1; J gene: TRBJ1-5; V gene: TRBV30; clone size: many; CDR3 protein: CAWSQQGNQPQHF; CDR3 DNA: TGTGCCTGGAGTCAACAGGGGAATCAGCCCCAGCATTTT
D gene: -; J gene: TRBJ1-5; V gene: TRBV2; clone size: -; CDR3 protein: CASDRRQTNQPQHF; CDR3 DNA: TGTGCCAGCGACCGAAGACAGACGAATCAGCCCCAGCATTTT
D gene: TRBD1; J gene: TRBJ2-1; V gene: TRBV5-1; clone size: many; CDR3 protein: CASSFTWDREVFF; CDR3 DNA: TGCGCCAGCAGCTTTACTTGGGACAGGGAGGTGTTCTTC
D gene: -; J gene: TRBJ1-5; V gene: TRBV20-1; clone size: few; CDR3 protein: CSALGIPNQPQHF; CDR3 DNA: TGCAGTGCCTTAGGGATTCCAAATCAGCCCCAGCATTTT
D gene: -; J gene: TRBJ2-3; V gene: TRBV25-1; clone size: many; CDR3 protein: CASSDPSQGGSTDTQYF; CDR3 DNA: TGTGCCAGCAGTGACCCTTCGCAGGGTGGATCAACAGATACGCAGTATTTT
D gene: -; J gene: TRBJ2-3; V gene: TRBV7-9; clone size: few; CDR3 protein: CASSFGLGGGNTDTQYF; CDR3 DNA: TGTGCCAGCAGCTTCGGGCTGGGGGGCGGAAACACAGATACGCAGTATTTT
D gene: -; J gene: TRBJ2-7; V gene: TRBV30; clone size: few; CDR3 protein: CAWRELAVHEQYF; CDR3 DNA: TGTGCCTGGAGAGAATTAGCTGTCCACGAGCAGTACTTC
D gene: TRBD1; J gene: TRBJ1-6; V gene: TRBV30; clone size: -; CDR3 protein: CAWSAGTGHSPLHF; CDR3 DNA: TGTGCCTGGAGTGCCGGGACAGGGCATTCACCCCTCCACTTT
D gene: -; J gene: TRBJ2-2; V gene: TRBV5-1; clone size: few; CDR3 protein: CASSRGHTDTGELFF; CDR3 DNA: TGCGCCAGCAGCCGGGGGCACACTGACACCGGGGAGCTGTTTTTT
D gene: -; J gene: TRBJ1-2; V gene: TRBV27; clone size: -; CDR3 protein: CASRYGLDGYTF; CDR3 DNA: TGTGCCAGCAGATACGGACTCGATGGCTACACCTTC
D gene: TRBD1; J gene: TRBJ2-3; V gene: TRBV5-1; clone size: many; CDR3 protein: CASSSMQGDADTQYF; CDR3 DNA: TGCGCCAGCAGCTCCATGCAGGGGGACGCGGATACGCAGTATTTT
D gene: TRBD2; J gene: TRBJ2-3; V gene: TRBV7-8; clone size: few; CDR3 protein: CASSLVVGLAGLESQYF; CDR3 DNA: TGTGCCAGCAGCTTAGTAGTAGGTCTAGCGGGACTAGAGTCGCAGTATTTT
D gene: -; J gene: TRBJ2-1; V gene: TRBV20-1; clone size: -; CDR3 protein: CSARTTKDNEQFF; CDR3 DNA: TGCAGTGCTCGTACCACTAAGGACAATGAGCAGTTCTTC
D gene: TRBD1; J gene: TRBJ1-6; V gene: TRBV5-6; clone size: many; CDR3 protein: CASSSHLDRNNSPLHF; CDR3 DNA: TGTGCCAGCAGCTCACACCTGGACAGGAATAATTCACCCCTCCACTTT
D gene: -; J gene: TRBJ2-7; V gene: TRBV11-2; clone size: -; CDR3 protein: CASSPPSYEQYF; CDR3 DNA: TGTGCCAGCAGCCCGCCGTCCTACGAGCAGTACTTC
D gene: -; J gene: TRBJ2-2; V gene: TRBV6-2/TRBV6-3; clone size: -; CDR3 protein: CASSYSSDTGELFF; CDR3 DNA: TGTGCCAGCAGTTACTCGAGTGACACCGGGGAGCTGTTTTTT
D gene: -; J gene: TRBJ1-5; V gene: TRBV30; clone size: -; CDR3 protein: CAWTPAGTGQPQHF; CDR3 DNA: TGTGCCTGGACACCCGCGGGCACGGGGCAGCCCCAGCATTTT
D gene: -; J gene: TRBJ1-1; V gene: TRBV7-2; clone size: -; CDR3 protein: CASSLSPPNTEAFF; CDR3 DNA: TGTGCCAGCAGCTTATCTCCCCCGAACACTGAAGCTTTCTTT
D gene: -; J gene: TRBJ1-6; V gene: TRBV12-3/TRBV12-4; clone size: few; CDR3 protein: CASSLARGNSPLHF; CDR3 DNA: TGTGCCAGCAGTTTGGCCAGGGGAAATTCACCCCTCCACTTT
D gene: TRBD1; J gene: TRBJ1-2; V gene: TRBV5-1; clone size: few; CDR3 protein: CASSLRGQSYGYTF; CDR3 DNA: TGCGCCAGCAGCTTGAGGGGACAGAGTTATGGCTACACCTTC
D gene: -; J gene: TRBJ2-1; V gene: TRBV7-2; clone size: many; CDR3 protein: CASSLDLGIFEQFF; CDR3 DNA: TGTGCCAGCAGCTTAGACCTCGGGATCTTTGAGCAGTTCTTC
D gene: TRBD1; J gene: TRBJ2-1; V gene: TRBV5-5; clone size: few; CDR3 protein: CASSSSPGQGARNEQFF; CDR3 DNA: TGTGCCAGCAGCTCCTCCCCGGGACAGGGGGCGAGAAATGAGCAGTTCTTC
D gene: -; J gene: TRBJ2-7; V gene: TRBV7-2; clone size: -; CDR3 protein: CASSQGQVHSYEQYF; CDR3 DNA: TGTGCCAGCAGCCAGGGGCAGGTTCACTCCTACGAGCAGTACTTC
D gene: TRBD1; J gene: TRBJ1-5; V gene: TRBV27; clone size: many; CDR3 protein: CASSLSKPRDRLNQPQHF; CDR3 DNA: TGTGCCAGCAGTTTATCGAAACCCCGGGACAGGCTCAATCAGCCCCAGCATTTT
D gene: -; J gene: TRBJ2-7; V gene: TRBV11-1; clone size: -; CDR3 protein: CASSSPFLDQTQLTYEQYF; CDR3 DNA: TGTGCCAGCAGCTCCCCTTTCCTTGACCAGACCCAACTTACCTACGAGCAGTACTTC
D gene: TRBD1; J gene: TRBJ2-2; V gene: TRBV2; clone size: few; CDR3 protein: CASTPDRGLSGELFF; CDR3 DNA: TGTGCCAGCACCCCGGACAGGGGGCTTTCCGGGGAGCTGTTTTTT
D gene: TRBD2; J gene: TRBJ2-3; V gene: TRBV10-3; clone size: few; CDR3 protein: CAITHSGGESTDTQYF; CDR3 DNA: TGTGCCATCACCCATAGCGGGGGGGAGAGCACAGATACGCAGTATTTT
D gene: -; J gene: TRBJ2-1; V gene: TRBV12-3/TRBV12-4; clone size: many; CDR3 protein: CASRRTVTGEQFF; CDR3 DNA: TGTGCCAGCAGGAGGACTGTAACCGGGGAGCAGTTCTTC
D gene: -; J gene: TRBJ2-7; V gene: TRBV7-2; clone size: -; CDR3 protein: CASSFTSSSGRREQYF; CDR3 DNA: TGTGCCAGCAGCTTTACATCCTCCTCTGGGCGAAGAGAGCAGTACTTC
D gene: TRBD2; J gene: TRBJ2-1; V gene: TRBV20-1; clone size: many; CDR3 protein: CSAVGLANEQFF; CDR3 DNA: TGCAGTGCTGTCGGACTAGCGAATGAGCAGTTCTTC
D gene: -; J gene: TRBJ1-5; V gene: TRBV14; clone size: many; CDR3 protein: CASSQRDQPQHF; CDR3 DNA: TGTGCCAGCAGCCAGCGAGATCAGCCCCAGCATTTT
D gene: -; J gene: TRBJ1-4; V gene: TRBV11-2; clone size: few; CDR3 protein: CASSPRGMGEKLFF; CDR3 DNA: TGTGCCAGCAGCCCACGGGGTATGGGTGAAAAACTGTTTTTT
D gene: TRBD1; J gene: TRBJ2-7; V gene: TRBV11-2; clone size: few; CDR3 protein: CASILSGTGYYEQYF; CDR3 DNA: TGTGCCAGCATCCTTAGTGGGACAGGGTACTACGAGCAGTACTTC
D gene: -; J gene: TRBJ2-6; V gene: TRBV27; clone size: few; CDR3 protein: CASSADRTPSGANVLTF; CDR3 DNA: TGTGCCAGCAGTGCGGACAGAACCCCCTCTGGGGCCAACGTCCTGACTTTC
D gene: -; J gene: TRBJ2-3; V gene: TRBV15; clone size: -; CDR3 protein: CATSSGGVGDTQYF; CDR3 DNA: TGTGCCACCTCGTCCGGGGGAGTGGGAGATACGCAGTATTTT